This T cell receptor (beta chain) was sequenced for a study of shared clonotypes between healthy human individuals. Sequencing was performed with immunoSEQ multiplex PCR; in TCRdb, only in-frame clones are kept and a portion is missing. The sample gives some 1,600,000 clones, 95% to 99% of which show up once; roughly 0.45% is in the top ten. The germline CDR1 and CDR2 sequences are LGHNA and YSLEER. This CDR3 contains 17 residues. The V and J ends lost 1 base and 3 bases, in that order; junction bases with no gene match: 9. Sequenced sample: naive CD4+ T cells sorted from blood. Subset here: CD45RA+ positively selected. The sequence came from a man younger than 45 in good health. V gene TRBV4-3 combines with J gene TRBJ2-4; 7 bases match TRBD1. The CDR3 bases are TGCGCCAGCAGCCAAGTTGTCCGGGACAGAGGCAAAAACATTCAGTACTTC. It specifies CASSQVVRDRGKNIQYF.